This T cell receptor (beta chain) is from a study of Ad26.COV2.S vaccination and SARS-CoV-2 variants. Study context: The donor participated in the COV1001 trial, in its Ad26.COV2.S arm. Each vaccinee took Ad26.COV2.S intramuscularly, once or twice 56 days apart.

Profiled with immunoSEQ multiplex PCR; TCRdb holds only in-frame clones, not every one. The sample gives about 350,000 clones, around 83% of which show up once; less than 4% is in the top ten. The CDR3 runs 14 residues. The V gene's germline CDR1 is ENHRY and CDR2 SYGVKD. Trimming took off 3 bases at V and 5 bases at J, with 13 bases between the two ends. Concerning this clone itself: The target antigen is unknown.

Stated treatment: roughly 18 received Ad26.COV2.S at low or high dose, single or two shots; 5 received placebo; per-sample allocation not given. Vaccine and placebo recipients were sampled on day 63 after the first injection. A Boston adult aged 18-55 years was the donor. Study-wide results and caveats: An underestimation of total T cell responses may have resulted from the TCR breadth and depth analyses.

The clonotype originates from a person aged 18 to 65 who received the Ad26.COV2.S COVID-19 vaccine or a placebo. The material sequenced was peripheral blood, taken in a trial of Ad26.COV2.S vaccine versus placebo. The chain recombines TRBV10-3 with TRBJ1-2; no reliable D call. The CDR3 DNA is TGTGCCATCAGTGAAAACCGCGGTCGGTATGGCTACACCTTC. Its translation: CAISENRGRYGYTF.